The 2 T cell receptor beta chains presented below share a single source sample, sequenced in a study of high-grade serous ovarian cancer treatment subgroups. Sequencing was performed with immunoSEQ multiplex PCR; in TCRdb, only in-frame clones are kept and a portion is missing. The table has 10,000 to 15,000 clones, 88% seen once. Tumor tissue was taken before any definitive surgery or chemotherapy was given. The specimen was tumor tissue. The receptors here all came from a human donor with high-grade serous ovarian cancer.

This clone appeared a few times. The chain recombines TRBV6-1 with TRBJ2-1; D is possibly TRBD1 or TRBD2 (6 bases each). The CDR3 spans 14 residues. The V and J ends lost 7 bases and 5 bases respectively, with 15 bases between them. Germline CDR1 is MNHNS and CDR2 is SASEGT. This CDR3 is CASIGGQKHNEQFF. The CDR3 DNA reads TGTGCCAGCATTGGGGGGCAAAAGCACAATGAGCAGTTCTTC.

The rearrangement joins TRBV9 to TRBJ2-6; the D is unclear. V gave up 1 base and J gave up 0 bases, with 5 bases separating them. The germline V gene has CDR1 SGDLS and CDR2 YYNGEE. The CDR3 covers 15 residues. The CDR3 bases are TGTGCCAGCAGCGTATTCCGCTCTGGGGCCAACGTCCTGACTTTC. Protein: CASSVFRSGANVLTF.